This T cell receptor beta chain derives from a study of shared clonotypes between healthy human individuals. Study background: The donor pool was made up of two women and a few men aged 18 to 49.

For each subset, genomic DNA was distributed in equal portions over several immunoSEQ plates. Replicate PCRs for sorted subsets used about 200 ng DNA; this equaled some 30,000 T cell genomes. Profiling relied on immunoSEQ multiplex PCR, and the TCRdb table lists in-frame clones only, not all of them. The data contain about 590,000 clones, around 95% of them singletons. With respect to this clone: Its antigen is unidentified.

The CDR3 is 15 residues long. V trimming: 3 bases; J trimming: 1 base; junction bases outside the gene matches: 6. Germline values: CDR1 GTSNPN, CDR2 SVGIG (reference sequence). CD45RO-negative cells were positively selected for CCR7, leaving out terminally differentiated effector memory CD45RA+ cells. General study points: Clonotype sharing across four donors was observed for around 5% of naive CD4 clonotypes.

This sequence joins TRBV30 and TRBJ1-5; 7 bases map to TRBD1. Sequencing was done on a sample of naive CD8+ T cells sorted from blood. The origin of this receptor is a woman in her 30s in good health. The chain's CDR3 is CAWSRGGVSNQPQHF. CDR3 sequence (DNA): TGTGCCTGGAGCAGGGGGGGGGTCAGCAATCAGCCCCAGCATTTT.